Below are 20 T cell receptor beta chains sequenced from a single sample in a study of CD4 T cells in relation to SARS-CoV-2 and coronaviruses. Profiled with immunoSEQ multiplex PCR; TCRdb holds only in-frame clones, not every one. The sample lists 43,000 or so clones, roughly 87% seen once, with 1.4% in the top ten. These TCRs' antigens remain unknown. Sequencing was done on a sample of naive CD4+ T cells from PBMCs, cultured in vitro. Regarding subset: naive CD4+ T cells isolated by negative enrichment. The origin of the receptors is an adult with COVID-19.

The chain couples TRBV5-1 to TRBJ2-5, with 7 bases lining up with TRBD2. Germline CDR1 reads SGHRS; CDR2 reads YFSETQ. The CDR3 loop spans 14 amino acids. J was trimmed by 5 bases and V by 6 bases; bases with no gene match: 10. The CDR3 protein is CASNPGGGGETQYF. In nucleotides, the CDR3 is TGCGCCAGCAACCCCGGCGGCGGGGGTGAGACCCAGTACTTC.

This chain joins TRBV4-2 and TRBJ2-2; a possible D gene is TRBD2 (5 bases). V lost 0 bases and J lost 5, with 13 bases in between. CDR3 length equals 16 residues. Germline loops: CDR1 LGHNA, CDR2 YNFKEQ. CDR3 coding DNA: TGTGCCAGCAGCCAAGATCAAGGACTCAATACCGGGGAGCTGTTTTTT. As protein: CASSQDQGLNTGELFF.

V is TRBV25-1 and J is TRBJ2-1; 13 bases fit TRBD2. Germline CDR1 MGHDK, CDR2 SYGVNS. The CDR3 spans 18 residues. J lost 9 bases, V lost 5 bases, and 16 bases had no gene match. This CDR3 is CASSPDKGLAGDRGEQFF. In DNA form, the CDR3 reads TGTGCCAGCAGTCCAGATAAAGGACTAGCGGGAGATAGGGGTGAGCAGTTCTTC.

V usage is TRBV9 and J usage is TRBJ2-7, with D perhaps TRBD1 or TRBD2 (5 bases each). The ends were cut back, 4 bases at V and 0 bases at J, with 14 bases in the middle. There are 15 residues in the CDR3. Germline values: CDR1 SGDLS, CDR2 YYNGEE. In DNA, the CDR3 is TGTGCCAGCAGCCTAGCTGGGGGTAGCTCCTACGAGCAGTACTTC. Encoded protein: CASSLAGGSSYEQYF.

The chain couples TRBV27 to TRBJ2-5; 7 bases map to TRBD1. This CDR3 region has 13 residues. CDR1 and CDR2 from the germline V gene are MNHEY and SMNVEV (reference sequence). Trimming took 8 bases from V and 5 from J; bases not matched to a gene: 8. The chain's CDR3 is CASGQQGHETQYF. CDR3 coding DNA: TGTGCCAGCGGGCAACAGGGGCACGAGACCCAGTACTTC.

The genes are TRBV7-2 and TRBJ2-5, with TRBD2 matching over 7 bases. The junction had 5 bases not matched to a gene; V was cut back by 5 bases and J by 2 bases. Germline V gives CDR1 SGHTA, CDR2 FQGNSA. The CDR3 runs 14 residues. The CDR3 is CASSRPGLQETQYF. CDR3 DNA: TGTGCCAGCAGCCGCCCGGGACTACAAGAGACCCAGTACTTC.

The rearrangement joins TRBV28 to TRBJ1-6; D call uncertain. V shed 4 bases and J shed 5 bases, with 0 bases lying between them. The CDR3 sequence is 11 residues long. Germline CDR1 MDHEN, CDR2 SYDVKM. The chain's CDR3 is CASSYNSPLHF. For the CDR3, the DNA is TGTGCCAGCAGTTATAATTCACCCCTCCACTTT.

The genes are TRBV7-2 and TRBJ2-3; TRBD1 matches 8 bases. Germline V gives CDR1 SGHTA, CDR2 FQGNSA. The junction had 4 bases not matched to a gene; V was cut back by 2 bases and J by 3 bases. The CDR3 sequence is 15 residues long. The CDR3 protein is CASSLLGQETDTQYF. The CDR3 DNA reads TGTGCCAGCAGCTTATTGGGACAGGAGACAGATACGCAGTATTTT.

The chain combines TRBV7-8 with TRBJ2-5; TRBD2 aligns across 7 bases. V was pared by 1 base and J by 5 bases, with 10 bases of the junction left unmatched. The CDR3 is 16 residues long. The V gene's germline CDR1 is SGHVS and CDR2 FQNEAQ. The CDR3 sequence is CASSLVGGGPSETQYF. The CDR3 nucleotides read TGTGCCAGCAGCTTAGTTGGGGGAGGGCCCTCTGAGACCCAGTACTTC.

The count of this clone is one. The CDR3 nucleotides read TGTGCCAGTAGCCATAGGGGGACACGGGGCGCCGATGAAAAACTGTTTTTT. This encodes CASSHRGTRGADEKLFF. This chain connects TRBV19 to TRBJ1-4, with a weak D call TRBD1 (6 bases). CDR3 size: 17 residues. CDR1 and CDR2 (germline): LNHDA, SQIVND (reference sequence). Deletions cut 6 bases from V and 6 bases from J, with 23 bases between.

V and J are TRBV5-4 and TRBJ2-7; D possibly uses TRBD1 or TRBD2 (5 bases each). The length of the CDR3 is 14 residues. Trimming took off 4 bases at V and 3 bases at J, with 14 bases between the two ends. Germline lookup yields CDR1 SGHNT and CDR2 YYREEE (reference sequence). Written as DNA, the CDR3 is TGTGCCAGCAGCCATGGGACGGATTTCTACGAGCAGTACTTC. Its protein is CASSHGTDFYEQYF.

This sequence joins TRBV21-1 and TRBJ2-7. TRBV21-1 is a pseudogene. This CDR3 has 13 residues. Here the CDR3 reads CASSKSMVNEQYF. CDR3 DNA sequence: TGTGCCAGCAGCAAATCCATGGTCAACGAGCAGTACTTC.

In this sample, this clone is medium-sized. The chain couples TRBV21-1 to TRBJ2-1; no DNA check was done on the table's D call, TRBD1. TRBV21-1 corresponds to a pseudogene. CDR3 length equals 14 residues. The CDR3 DNA is TGTGCCAGCAGCAAAGGGGGCAGAGGCGATGAGCAGTTCTTC. Translation: CASSKGGRGDEQFF.

This clone was picked up a small number of times. The rearrangement links TRBV4-1 to TRBJ2-4; 8 bases agree with TRBD2. Per germline, CDR1 MGHRA and CDR2 YSYEKL. The ends lost 3 bases at V and 6 bases at J; junction bases unmatched: 13. The CDR3 contains 17 residues. CDR3 protein: CASSHPTQAGARNIQYF. CDR3 coding DNA: TGCGCCAGCAGCCACCCAACTCAAGCGGGAGCGCGAAACATTCAGTACTTC.

This clone was detected a few times. This chain joins TRBV3-1 (or the pseudogene TRBV3-2) and TRBJ1-2; a possible D gene is TRBD1 (6 bases). Germline V gives CDR1 LGHDT, CDR2 YNNKEL (reference sequence). CDR3 length: 12 residues. The V gene lost 4 bases and the J gene lost 7 bases, with 10 bases spanning the gap. The CDR3 here is CASSPKGGGYTF. DNA for the CDR3: TGTGCCAGCAGCCCTAAGGGGGGTGGCTACACCTTC.

The V gene is TRBV7-2, the J gene TRBJ2-7; D not resolved. Looked up from germline, CDR1 is SGHTA and CDR2 is FQGNSA. V gave up 5 bases and J gave up 0 bases, with 8 bases separating them. The CDR3 is 13 amino acids. CDR3 region: CASSLLDSYEQYF. The CDR3 DNA reads TGTGCCAGCAGCCTACTCGACTCCTACGAGCAGTACTTC.

V gene TRBV5-1 combines with J gene TRBJ2-3; 10 nucleotides match TRBD1. With 2 bases clipped from V and 3 bases from J, the junction kept 6 bases outside the gene matches. Germline assignment: CDR1 SGHRS and CDR2 YFSETQ. This CDR3 spans 16 amino acids. The CDR3 region is CASSFNPGQGTDTQYF. The DNA of the CDR3 is TGCGCCAGCAGCTTTAACCCGGGACAGGGGACAGATACGCAGTATTTT. Full variable domain (rest looked up from reference TRBV5-1 and TRBJ2-3): KAGVTQTPRYLIKTRGQQVTLSCSPISGHRSVSWYQQTPGQGLQFLFEYFSETQRNKGNFPGRFSGRQFSNSRSEMNVSTLELGDSALYLCASSFNPGQGTDTQYFGPGTRLTVL.

The chain employs TRBV29-1 and TRBJ2-4; D not resolved. V was shortened by 7 bases and J by 3 bases, with 10 bases between the two germline ends. In germline, CDR1 is SQVTM, CDR2 ANQGSEA. The CDR3 spans 12 residues. The DNA of the CDR3 is TGCAGCGCAACTTTTGGCAAAAACATTCAGTACTTC. Protein: CSATFGKNIQYF.

This chain uses TRBV30 with TRBJ2-5; 7 bases agree with TRBD1. Losses at the gene ends were 5 bases for V and 4 bases for J; bases not matched to a gene: 4. Per germline, CDR1 GTSNPN and CDR2 SVGIG (reference sequence). The CDR3 sequence is 12 residues long. CDR3 bases: TGTGCCTGGTTGACAGGGCTAGAGACCCAGTACTTC. Translating gives CAWLTGLETQYF.

This chain uses TRBV11-2 with TRBJ1-2; tentatively, D is TRBD1 (6 bases). Trimming left V 5 bases short and J 8 bases short, with 21 bases between. The CDR3 is 15 residues long. Germline lookup yields CDR1 SGHAT and CDR2 FQNNGV. The CDR3 DNA follows: TGTGCCAGCAGCCAGTCCTCTGGACAGTTTGGGGGCTACACCTTC. Protein: CASSQSSGQFGGYTF. Supplemented by reference TRBV11-2 and TRBJ1-2, the full variable domain reads EAGVAQSPRYKIIEKRQSVAFWCNPISGHATLYWYQQILGQGPKLLIQFQNNGVVDDSQLPKDRFSAERLKGVDSTLKIQPAKLEDSAVYLCASSQSSGQFGGYTFGSGTRLTVV.